Following are 5 T cell receptor beta chains from one sample sequenced in a study of neurological immune-mediated disorders. TCRdb passed the 5' RACE reads through MiXCR, listing each CDR3 protein once. The sample includes tens of thousands of distinct CDR3 sequences, about 6.9% of them seen just once. Sequenced input: CD4+ T cells from blood. All receptors come from a middle-aged woman in good health.

This clonotype was detected many times. The V and J genes are TRBV6-5 and TRBJ2-3; no firm D call. Trimming took 0 bases from V and 6 from J, leaving 7 bases between them. The CDR3 length is 13 residues. Germline assignment: CDR1 MNHEY and CDR2 SVGAGI. The CDR3 nucleotides read TGTGCCAGCAGTTACTCTTATCCCGATACGCAGTATTTT. Translated, it gives CASSYSYPDTQYF.

This clonotype was detected ten times or more. The V call is TRBV6-2 or TRBV6-3, the J call TRBJ2-3; TRBD1 is a possible D gene (6 bases). The CDR3 consists of 16 residues. Per the germline V gene, CDR1 is MNHEY and CDR2 is SVGEGT. The germline V and J ends were trimmed by 5 bases and 2 bases, with 17 bases remaining between them. The CDR3 is CASSDYLRDNTDTQYF. DNA for the CDR3: TGTGCCAGCAGTGACTACCTCCGGGACAACACAGATACGCAGTATTTT.

This clonotype was seen ten or more times. The chain uses TRBV15 and TRBJ2-6; perhaps TRBD2 as D (6 bases). Germline lookup yields CDR1 LNHNV and CDR2 YYDKDF (reference sequence). The CDR3 consists of 17 residues. V lost 0 bases and J lost 2, with 11 bases in between. DNA of the CDR3: TGTGCCACCAGCAGAGATAGGAGGGGAACTGGGGCCAACGTCCTGACTTTC. This sequence encodes CATSRDRRGTGANVLTF.

This clonotype was counted many times. V and J are TRBV10-2 and TRBJ1-5; the D is unclear. The CDR3 runs 14 residues. CDR1 WSHSY and CDR2 SAAADI come from the germline V gene. Between the trimmed V and J ends, which lost 2 bases and 2 bases, there was a span of 7 bases. The CDR3 region has the DNA TGCGCCAGCAGTGAGGGGTGGGGCAATCAGCCCCAGCATTTT. Protein product: CASSEGWGNQPQHF.

This clonotype was seen at least ten times. The genes are TRBV20-1 and TRBJ2-1; TRBD2 aligns across 10 bases. The CDR3 has 16 residues. V lost 6 bases to trimming and J lost 7 bases; unmatched junction nucleotides: 15. Per germline, CDR1 DFQATT and CDR2 SNEGSKA (reference sequence). CDR3 loop: CSALHPKREGWNEQFF. The CDR3 DNA reads TGCAGTGCCCTACACCCGAAGCGGGAGGGGTGGAATGAGCAGTTCTTC.